This TCR beta chain originates from a study of blood T cell repertoires in COVID-19. Clones were read by immunoSEQ multiplex PCR, and TCRdb kept only the in-frame ones, dropping some. The table records 40,000 to 65,000 clones, 82% of them present only once. The CDR3 length is 16 residues. Germline CDR1 reads SSHAT; CDR2 reads FNYEAQ (reference sequence). With V trimmed by 5 bases and J by 5 bases, 10 bases remained unmatched. This TCR was sampled from a human donor in a cohort sampled during active COVID-19. The sequenced material came from peripheral blood. The chain joins TRBV7-7 to TRBJ2-1; 9 bases agree with TRBD2. The CDR3: CASSPRGRGGNNEQFF. The CDR3 DNA reads TGTGCCAGCAGCCCACGGGGGCGGGGGGGCAACAATGAGCAGTTCTTC.